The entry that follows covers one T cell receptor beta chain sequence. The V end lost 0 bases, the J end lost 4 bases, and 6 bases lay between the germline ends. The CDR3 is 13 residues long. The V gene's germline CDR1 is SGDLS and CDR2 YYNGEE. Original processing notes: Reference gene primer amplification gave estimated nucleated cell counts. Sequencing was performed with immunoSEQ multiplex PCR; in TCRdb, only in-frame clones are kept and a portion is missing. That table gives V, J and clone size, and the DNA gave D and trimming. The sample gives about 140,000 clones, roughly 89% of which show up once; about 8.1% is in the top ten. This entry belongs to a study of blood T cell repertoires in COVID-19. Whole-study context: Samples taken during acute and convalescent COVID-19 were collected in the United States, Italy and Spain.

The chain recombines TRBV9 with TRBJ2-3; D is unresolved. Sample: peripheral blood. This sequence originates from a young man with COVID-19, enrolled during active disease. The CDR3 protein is CASSVVGADTQYF. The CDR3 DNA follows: TGTGCCAGCAGCGTAGTCGGAGCAGATACGCAGTATTTT.